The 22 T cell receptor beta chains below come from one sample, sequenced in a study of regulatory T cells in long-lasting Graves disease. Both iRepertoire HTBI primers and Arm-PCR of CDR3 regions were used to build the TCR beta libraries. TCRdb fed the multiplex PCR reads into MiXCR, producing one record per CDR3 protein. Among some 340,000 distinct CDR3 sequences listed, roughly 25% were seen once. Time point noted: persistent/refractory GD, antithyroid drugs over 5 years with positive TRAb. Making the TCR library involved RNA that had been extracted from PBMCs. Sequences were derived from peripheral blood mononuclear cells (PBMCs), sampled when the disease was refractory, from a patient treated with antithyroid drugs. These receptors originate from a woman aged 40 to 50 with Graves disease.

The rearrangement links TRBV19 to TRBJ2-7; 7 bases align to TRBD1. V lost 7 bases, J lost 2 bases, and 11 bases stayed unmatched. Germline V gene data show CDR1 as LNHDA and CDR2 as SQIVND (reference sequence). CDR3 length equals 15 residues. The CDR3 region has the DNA TGTGCCAGTAAGGGGAGATGGACAGGACCCTACGAGCAGTACTTC. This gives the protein CASKGRWTGPYEQYF.

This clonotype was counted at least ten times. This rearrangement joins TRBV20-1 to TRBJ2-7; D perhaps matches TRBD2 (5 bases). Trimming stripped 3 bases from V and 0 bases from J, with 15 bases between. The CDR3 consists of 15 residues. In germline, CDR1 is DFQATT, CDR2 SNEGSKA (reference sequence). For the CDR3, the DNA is TGCAGTGCTAGGCTCGGACCGGACTTCTCCTACGAGCAGTACTTC. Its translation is CSARLGPDFSYEQYF.

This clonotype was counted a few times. The CDR3 DNA sequence: TGTGCCAGCAGCTTACTCCCAGCGGGCCTAGCCTACGAGCAGTACTTC. Its protein is CASSLLPAGLAYEQYF. V usage is TRBV11-2 and J usage is TRBJ2-7; weak D call: TRBD2 (6 bases). Germline assignment: CDR1 SGHAT and CDR2 FQNNGV. The CDR3 runs 16 residues. V lost 2 bases, J lost 2 bases, and 16 bases lay in between.

Here the CDR3 reads CASSAHVAANQPQHF. CDR3 nucleotides: TGTGCCAGTAGCGCCCACGTGGCGGCCAATCAGCCCCAGCATTTT. This chain links TRBV19 with TRBJ1-5, with D unresolved. The CDR3 runs 15 residues. V was shortened by 6 bases and J by 3 bases, with 15 bases between the two germline ends. CDR1 and CDR2 from the germline V gene are LNHDA and SQIVND (reference sequence).

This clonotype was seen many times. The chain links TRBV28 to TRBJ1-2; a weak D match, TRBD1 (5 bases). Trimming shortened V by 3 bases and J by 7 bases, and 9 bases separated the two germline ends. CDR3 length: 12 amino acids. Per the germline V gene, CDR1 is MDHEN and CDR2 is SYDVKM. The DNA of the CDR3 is TGTGCCAGCAGTTTCAGGGTCGGTGGCTACACCTTC. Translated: CASSFRVGGYTF.

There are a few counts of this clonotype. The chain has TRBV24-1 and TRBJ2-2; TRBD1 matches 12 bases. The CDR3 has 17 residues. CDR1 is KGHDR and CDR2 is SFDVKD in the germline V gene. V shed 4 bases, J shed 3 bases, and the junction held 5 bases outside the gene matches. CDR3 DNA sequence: TGTGCCACCAGTGAAGAGGGGACAGGGGGCCACACCGGGGAGCTGTTTTTT. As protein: CATSEEGTGGHTGELFF.

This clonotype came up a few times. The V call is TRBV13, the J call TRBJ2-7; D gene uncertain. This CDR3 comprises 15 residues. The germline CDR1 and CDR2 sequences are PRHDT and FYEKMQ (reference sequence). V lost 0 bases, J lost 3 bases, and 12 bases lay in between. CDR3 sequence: CASSLGVQSFYEQYF. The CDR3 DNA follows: TGTGCCAGCAGCTTAGGGGTTCAAAGCTTCTACGAGCAGTACTTC. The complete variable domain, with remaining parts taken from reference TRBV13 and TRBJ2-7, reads AAGVIQSPRHLIKEKRETATLKCYPIPRHDTVYWYQQGPGQDPQFLISFYEKMQSDKGSIPDRFSAQQFSDYHSELNMSSLELGDSALYFCASSLGVQSFYEQYFGPGTRLTVT.

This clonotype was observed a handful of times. As DNA, the CDR3 is TGCAGCGTTGAACTACCCGGGGCGGGAGGACTCTACGAGCAGTACTTC. Protein: CSVELPGAGGLYEQYF. This rearrangement joins TRBV29-1 to TRBJ2-7, with TRBD2 identical over 8 bases. There are 16 residues in the CDR3. Germline trimming cut 2 bases from V and 3 bases from J; bases unmatched to any gene: 12. CDR1 and CDR2 (germline): SQVTM, ANQGSEA.

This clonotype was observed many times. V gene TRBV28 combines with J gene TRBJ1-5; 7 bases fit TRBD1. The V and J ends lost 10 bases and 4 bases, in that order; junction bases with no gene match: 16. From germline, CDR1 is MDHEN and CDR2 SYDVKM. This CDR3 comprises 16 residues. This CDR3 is CATAGTPTGRNQPQHF. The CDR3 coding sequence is TGTGCCACAGCAGGGACCCCGACAGGGCGGAATCAGCCCCAGCATTTT.

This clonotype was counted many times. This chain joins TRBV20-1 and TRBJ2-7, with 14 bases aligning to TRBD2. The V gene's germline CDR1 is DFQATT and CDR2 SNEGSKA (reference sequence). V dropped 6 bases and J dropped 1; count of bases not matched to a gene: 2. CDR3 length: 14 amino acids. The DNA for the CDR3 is TGCAGTGCGGGACTAGCGGGAGAATCCTACGAGCAGTACTTC. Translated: CSAGLAGESYEQYF.

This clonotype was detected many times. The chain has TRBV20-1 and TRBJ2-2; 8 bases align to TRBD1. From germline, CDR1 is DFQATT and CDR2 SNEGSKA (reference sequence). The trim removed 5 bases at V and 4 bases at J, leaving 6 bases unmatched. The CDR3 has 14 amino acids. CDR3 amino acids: CSASGGAGTGELFF. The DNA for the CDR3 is TGCAGTGCTTCAGGGGGCGCAGGCACCGGGGAGCTGTTTTTT.

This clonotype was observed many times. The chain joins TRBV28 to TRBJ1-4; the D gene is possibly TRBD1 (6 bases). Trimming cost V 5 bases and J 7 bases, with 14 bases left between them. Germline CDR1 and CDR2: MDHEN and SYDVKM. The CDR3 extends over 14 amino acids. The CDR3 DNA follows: TGTGCCAGCAGTCGGGGGGGCGCGAGTGAAAAACTGTTTTTT. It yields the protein CASSRGGASEKLFF. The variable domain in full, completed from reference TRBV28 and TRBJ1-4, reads DVKVTQSSRYLVKRTGEKVFLECVQDMDHENMFWYRQDPGLGLRLIYFSYDVKMKEKGDIPEGYSVSREKKERFSLILESASTNQTSMYLCASSRGGASEKLFFGSGTQLSVL.

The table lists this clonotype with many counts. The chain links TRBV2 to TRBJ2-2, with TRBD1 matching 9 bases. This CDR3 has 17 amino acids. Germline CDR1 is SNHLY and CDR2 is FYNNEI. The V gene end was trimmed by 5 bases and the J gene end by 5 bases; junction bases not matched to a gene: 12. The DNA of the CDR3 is TGTGCCAGCAGTACCCGGGACAGGGTTTTAGCGACCGGGGAGCTGTTTTTT. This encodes CASSTRDRVLATGELFF.

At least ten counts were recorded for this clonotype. The CDR3 here is CASSPQANGNQPQHF. CDR3 sequence (DNA): TGTGCCAGCAGTCCTCAGGCAAACGGCAATCAGCCCCAGCATTTT. V and J are TRBV12-3 or TRBV12-4 and TRBJ1-5; D not resolved. CDR3 length: 15 residues. V gave up 5 bases and J gave up 2 bases, with 13 bases separating them.

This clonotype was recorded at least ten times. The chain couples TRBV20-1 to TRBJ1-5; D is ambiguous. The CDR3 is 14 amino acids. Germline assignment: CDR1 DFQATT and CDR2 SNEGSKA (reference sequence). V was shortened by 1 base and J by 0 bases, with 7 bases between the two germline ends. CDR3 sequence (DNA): TGCAGTGCTAGAGGTAGAAATAGCAATCAGCCCCAGCATTTT. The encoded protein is CSARGRNSNQPQHF.

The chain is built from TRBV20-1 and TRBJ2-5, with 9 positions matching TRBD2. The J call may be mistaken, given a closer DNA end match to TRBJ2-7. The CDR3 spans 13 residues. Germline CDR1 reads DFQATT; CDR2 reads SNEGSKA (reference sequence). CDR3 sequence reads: CSAFQTSGYEQYF. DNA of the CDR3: TGCAGTGCTTTTCAGACTAGCGGCTACGAGCAGTACTTC.

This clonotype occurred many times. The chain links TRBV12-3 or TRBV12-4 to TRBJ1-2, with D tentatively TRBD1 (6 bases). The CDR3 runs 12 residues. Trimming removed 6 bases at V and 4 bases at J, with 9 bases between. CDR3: CASRDSSYGYTF. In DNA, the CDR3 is TGTGCCAGCAGGGACAGCAGCTATGGCTACACCTTC.

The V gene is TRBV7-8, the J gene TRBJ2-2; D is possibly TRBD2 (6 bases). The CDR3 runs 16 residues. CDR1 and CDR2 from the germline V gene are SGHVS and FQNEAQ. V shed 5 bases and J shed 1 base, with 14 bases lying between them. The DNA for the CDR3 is TGTGCCAGCAGCAAAGAGGGACTTCTGAACACCGGGGAGCTGTTTTTT. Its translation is CASSKEGLLNTGELFF. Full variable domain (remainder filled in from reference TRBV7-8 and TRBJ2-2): GAGVSQSPRYKVAKRGQDVALRCDPISGHVSLFWYQQALGQGPEFLTYFQNEAQLDKSGLPSDRFFAERPEGSVSTLKIQRTQQEDSAVYLCASSKEGLLNTGELFFGEGSRLTVL.

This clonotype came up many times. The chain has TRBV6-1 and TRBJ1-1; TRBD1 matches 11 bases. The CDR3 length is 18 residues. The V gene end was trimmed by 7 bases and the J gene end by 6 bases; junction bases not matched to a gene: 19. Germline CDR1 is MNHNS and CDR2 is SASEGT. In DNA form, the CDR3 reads TGTGCCAGCACATCTTCAGGAGAGGGACAGGGGGGGGTAGCTGAAGCTTTCTTT. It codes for CASTSSGEGQGGVAEAFF.

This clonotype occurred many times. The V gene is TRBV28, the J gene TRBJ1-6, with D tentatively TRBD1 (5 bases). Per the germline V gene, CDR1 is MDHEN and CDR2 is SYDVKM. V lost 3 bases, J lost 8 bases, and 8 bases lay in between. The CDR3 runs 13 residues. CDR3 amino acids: CASSLTAYSPLHF. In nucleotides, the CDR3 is TGTGCCAGCAGTTTGACAGCTTATTCACCCCTCCACTTT.

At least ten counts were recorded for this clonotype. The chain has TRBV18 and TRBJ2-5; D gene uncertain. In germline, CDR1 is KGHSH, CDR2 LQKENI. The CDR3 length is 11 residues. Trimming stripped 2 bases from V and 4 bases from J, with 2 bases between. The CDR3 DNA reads TGTGCCAGCTCACCATCAGAGACCCAGTACTTC. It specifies CASSPSETQYF.

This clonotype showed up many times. The chain's CDR3 is CATAGGGNQPQHF. The DNA of the CDR3 is TGTGCCACCGCCGGGGGCGGCAATCAGCCCCAGCATTTT. The V and J genes are TRBV28 and TRBJ1-5; tentative D call: TRBD1 (6 bases). Looked up from germline, CDR1 is MDHEN and CDR2 is SYDVKM. V lost 10 bases and J lost 2, with 12 bases in between. The CDR3 sequence is 13 residues long.